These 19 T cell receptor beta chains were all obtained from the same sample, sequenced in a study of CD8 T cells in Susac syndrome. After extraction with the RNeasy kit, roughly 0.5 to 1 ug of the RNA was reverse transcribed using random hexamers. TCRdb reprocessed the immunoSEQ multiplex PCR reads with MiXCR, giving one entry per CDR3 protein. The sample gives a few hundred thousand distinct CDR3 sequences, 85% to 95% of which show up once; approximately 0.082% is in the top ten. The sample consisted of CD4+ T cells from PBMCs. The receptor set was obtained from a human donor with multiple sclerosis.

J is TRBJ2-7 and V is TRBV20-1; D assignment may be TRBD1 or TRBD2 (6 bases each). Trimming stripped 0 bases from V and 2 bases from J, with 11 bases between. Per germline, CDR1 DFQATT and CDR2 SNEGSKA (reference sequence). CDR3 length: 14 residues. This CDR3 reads CSARDRRGTYEQYF. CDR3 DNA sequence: TGCAGTGCTAGAGATAGGAGGGGGACCTACGAGCAGTACTTC.

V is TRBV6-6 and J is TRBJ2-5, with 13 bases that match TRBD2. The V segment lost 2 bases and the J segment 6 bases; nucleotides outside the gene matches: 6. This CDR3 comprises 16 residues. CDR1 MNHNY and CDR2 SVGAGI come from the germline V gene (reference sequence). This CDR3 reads CASSYTSGGAGKTQYF. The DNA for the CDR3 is TGTGCCAGCAGTTACACTAGCGGGGGGGCGGGAAAGACCCAGTACTTC.

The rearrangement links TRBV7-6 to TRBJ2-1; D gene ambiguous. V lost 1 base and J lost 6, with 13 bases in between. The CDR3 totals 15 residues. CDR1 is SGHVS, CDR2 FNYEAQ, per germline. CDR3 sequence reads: CASSLGAAFGNEQFF. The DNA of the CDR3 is TGTGCCAGCAGCTTAGGGGCAGCTTTTGGCAATGAGCAGTTCTTC.

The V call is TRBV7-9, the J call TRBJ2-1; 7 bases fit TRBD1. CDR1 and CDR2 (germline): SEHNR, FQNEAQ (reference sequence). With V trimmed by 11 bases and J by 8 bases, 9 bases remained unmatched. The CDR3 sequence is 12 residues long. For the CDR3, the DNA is TGTGCCCTCCGAAAGGGGGCCGATGAGCAGTTCTTC. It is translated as CALRKGADEQFF.

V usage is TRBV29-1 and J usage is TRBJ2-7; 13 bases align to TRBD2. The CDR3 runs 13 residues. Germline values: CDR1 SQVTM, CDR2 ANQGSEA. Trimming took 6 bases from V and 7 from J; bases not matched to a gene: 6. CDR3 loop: CSVARTSGGEQYF. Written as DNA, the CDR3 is TGCAGCGTCGCAAGGACTAGCGGGGGTGAGCAGTACTTC.

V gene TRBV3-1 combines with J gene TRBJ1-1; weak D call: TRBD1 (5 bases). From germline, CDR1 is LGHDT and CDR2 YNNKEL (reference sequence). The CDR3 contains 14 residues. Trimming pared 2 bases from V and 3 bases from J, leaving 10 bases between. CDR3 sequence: CASSQIPGDTEAFF. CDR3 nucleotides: TGTGCCAGCAGCCAAATCCCGGGGGACACTGAAGCTTTCTTT.

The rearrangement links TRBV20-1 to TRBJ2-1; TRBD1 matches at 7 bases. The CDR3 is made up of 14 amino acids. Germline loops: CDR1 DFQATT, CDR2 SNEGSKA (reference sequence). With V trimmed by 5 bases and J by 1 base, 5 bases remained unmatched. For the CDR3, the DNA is TGCAGTGCTTCCTACAGGGGTTCCTACAATGAGCAGTTCTTC. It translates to CSASYRGSYNEQFF.

CDR3 sequence reads: CSARGHDSPLHF. The CDR3 DNA reads TGCAGTGCCAGGGGACATGATTCACCCCTCCACTTT. J is TRBJ1-6 and V is TRBV20-1; perhaps TRBD1 as D (6 bases). There are 12 residues in the CDR3. Trimming took 6 bases from V and 8 from J, leaving 11 bases between them. In germline, CDR1 is DFQATT, CDR2 SNEGSKA (reference sequence).

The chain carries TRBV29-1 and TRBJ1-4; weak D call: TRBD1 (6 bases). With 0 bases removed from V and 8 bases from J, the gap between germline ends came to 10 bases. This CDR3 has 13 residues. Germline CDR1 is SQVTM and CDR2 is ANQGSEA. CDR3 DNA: TGCAGCGTTGAAGATGGGGGGCGCGAAAAACTGTTTTTT. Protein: CSVEDGGREKLFF.

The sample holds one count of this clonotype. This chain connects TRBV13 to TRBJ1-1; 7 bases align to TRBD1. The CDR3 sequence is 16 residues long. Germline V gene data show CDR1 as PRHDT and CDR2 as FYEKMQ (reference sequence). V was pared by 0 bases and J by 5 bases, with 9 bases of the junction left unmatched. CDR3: CASSLGTGSVRTEAFF. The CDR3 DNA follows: TGTGCCAGCAGCTTAGGGACAGGGTCGGTTCGAACTGAAGCTTTCTTT.

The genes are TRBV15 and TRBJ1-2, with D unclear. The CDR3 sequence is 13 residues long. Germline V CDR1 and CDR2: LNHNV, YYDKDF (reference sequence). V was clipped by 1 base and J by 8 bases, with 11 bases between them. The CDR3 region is CATSRAGVGGYTF. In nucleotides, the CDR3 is TGTGCCACCAGCAGAGCTGGGGTAGGAGGCTACACCTTC.

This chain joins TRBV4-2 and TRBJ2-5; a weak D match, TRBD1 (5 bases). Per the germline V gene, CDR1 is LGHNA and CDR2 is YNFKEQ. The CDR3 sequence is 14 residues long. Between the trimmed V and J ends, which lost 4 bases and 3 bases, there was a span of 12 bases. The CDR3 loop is CASSPGQDKETQYF. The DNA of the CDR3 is TGTGCCAGCAGCCCTGGGCAGGACAAAGAGACCCAGTACTTC.

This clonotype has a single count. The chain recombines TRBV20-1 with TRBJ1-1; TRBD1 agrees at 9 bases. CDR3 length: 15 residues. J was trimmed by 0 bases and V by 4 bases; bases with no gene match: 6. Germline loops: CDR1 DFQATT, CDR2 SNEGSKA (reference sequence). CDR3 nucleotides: TGCAGTGCTATACAGGGGGCATCGATGAACACTGAAGCTTTCTTT. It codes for CSAIQGASMNTEAFF.

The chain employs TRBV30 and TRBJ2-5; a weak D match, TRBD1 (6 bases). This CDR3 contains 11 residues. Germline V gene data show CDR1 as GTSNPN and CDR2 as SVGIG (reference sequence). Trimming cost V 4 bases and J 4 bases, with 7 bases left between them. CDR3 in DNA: TGTGCCTGGACGGACAGAGAGACCCAGTACTTC. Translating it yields CAWTDRETQYF.

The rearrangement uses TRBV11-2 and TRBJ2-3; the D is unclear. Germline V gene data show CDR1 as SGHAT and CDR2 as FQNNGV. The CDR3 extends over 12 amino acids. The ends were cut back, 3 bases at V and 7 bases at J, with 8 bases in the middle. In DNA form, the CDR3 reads TGTGCCAGCAGCTTTGAGATACATACGCAGTATTTT. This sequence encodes CASSFEIHTQYF.

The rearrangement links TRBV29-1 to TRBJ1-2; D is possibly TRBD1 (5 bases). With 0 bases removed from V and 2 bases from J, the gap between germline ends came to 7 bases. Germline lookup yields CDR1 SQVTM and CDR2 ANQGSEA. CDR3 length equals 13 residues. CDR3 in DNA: TGCAGCGTTGAAGAGGGGCCGAACTATGGCTACACCTTC. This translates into CSVEEGPNYGYTF.

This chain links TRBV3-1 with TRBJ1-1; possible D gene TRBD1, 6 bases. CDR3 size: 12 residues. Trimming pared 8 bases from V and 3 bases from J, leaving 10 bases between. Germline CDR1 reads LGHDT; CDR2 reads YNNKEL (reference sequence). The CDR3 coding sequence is TGTGCCAGCGGTACAGGGCACACTGAAGCTTTCTTT. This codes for CASGTGHTEAFF.

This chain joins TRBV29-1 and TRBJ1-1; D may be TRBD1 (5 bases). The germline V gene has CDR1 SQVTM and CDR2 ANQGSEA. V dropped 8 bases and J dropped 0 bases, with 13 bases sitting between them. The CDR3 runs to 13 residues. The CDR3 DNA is TGCAGCACCACACAGGAAATGAACACTGAAGCTTTCTTT. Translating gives CSTTQEMNTEAFF.

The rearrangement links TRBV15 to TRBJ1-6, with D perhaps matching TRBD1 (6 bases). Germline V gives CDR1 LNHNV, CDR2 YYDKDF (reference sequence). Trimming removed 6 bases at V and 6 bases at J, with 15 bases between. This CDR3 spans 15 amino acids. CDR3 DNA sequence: TGTGCCACCAGGGGGACATCTGCCCTTAATTCACCCCTCCACTTT. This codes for CATRGTSALNSPLHF.